This T cell receptor (beta chain) was documented in a study of blood T cell repertoires in COVID-19. About the study: From the United States, Italy and Spain came samples of acute and convalescent COVID-19.

As handled by the study authors: Amplification from reference gene primers served as the basis for estimated nucleated cell counts. Generated by immunoSEQ multiplex PCR, the TCRdb table keeps only in-frame clones and is missing some. The DNA gave D and trimming, while V, J and clone size come from that table. The table shows about 120,000 clones, with around 81% occurring only once. V lost 2 bases, J lost 1 base, and 5 bases stayed unmatched. Germline values: CDR1 MNHNY, CDR2 SVGAGI (reference sequence). The CDR3 is 16 residues long. This clone turned up a few times. This clonotype was sampled from a man between 65 and 80 years old with acute or convalescent COVID-19. The chain joins TRBV6-6 to TRBJ2-1, with 7 nucleotides matching TRBD2. The source material was peripheral blood. The CDR3 region is CASSYVQRGSYNEQFF. For the CDR3, the DNA is TGTGCCAGCAGTTACGTCCAGCGGGGATCCTACAATGAGCAGTTCTTC.